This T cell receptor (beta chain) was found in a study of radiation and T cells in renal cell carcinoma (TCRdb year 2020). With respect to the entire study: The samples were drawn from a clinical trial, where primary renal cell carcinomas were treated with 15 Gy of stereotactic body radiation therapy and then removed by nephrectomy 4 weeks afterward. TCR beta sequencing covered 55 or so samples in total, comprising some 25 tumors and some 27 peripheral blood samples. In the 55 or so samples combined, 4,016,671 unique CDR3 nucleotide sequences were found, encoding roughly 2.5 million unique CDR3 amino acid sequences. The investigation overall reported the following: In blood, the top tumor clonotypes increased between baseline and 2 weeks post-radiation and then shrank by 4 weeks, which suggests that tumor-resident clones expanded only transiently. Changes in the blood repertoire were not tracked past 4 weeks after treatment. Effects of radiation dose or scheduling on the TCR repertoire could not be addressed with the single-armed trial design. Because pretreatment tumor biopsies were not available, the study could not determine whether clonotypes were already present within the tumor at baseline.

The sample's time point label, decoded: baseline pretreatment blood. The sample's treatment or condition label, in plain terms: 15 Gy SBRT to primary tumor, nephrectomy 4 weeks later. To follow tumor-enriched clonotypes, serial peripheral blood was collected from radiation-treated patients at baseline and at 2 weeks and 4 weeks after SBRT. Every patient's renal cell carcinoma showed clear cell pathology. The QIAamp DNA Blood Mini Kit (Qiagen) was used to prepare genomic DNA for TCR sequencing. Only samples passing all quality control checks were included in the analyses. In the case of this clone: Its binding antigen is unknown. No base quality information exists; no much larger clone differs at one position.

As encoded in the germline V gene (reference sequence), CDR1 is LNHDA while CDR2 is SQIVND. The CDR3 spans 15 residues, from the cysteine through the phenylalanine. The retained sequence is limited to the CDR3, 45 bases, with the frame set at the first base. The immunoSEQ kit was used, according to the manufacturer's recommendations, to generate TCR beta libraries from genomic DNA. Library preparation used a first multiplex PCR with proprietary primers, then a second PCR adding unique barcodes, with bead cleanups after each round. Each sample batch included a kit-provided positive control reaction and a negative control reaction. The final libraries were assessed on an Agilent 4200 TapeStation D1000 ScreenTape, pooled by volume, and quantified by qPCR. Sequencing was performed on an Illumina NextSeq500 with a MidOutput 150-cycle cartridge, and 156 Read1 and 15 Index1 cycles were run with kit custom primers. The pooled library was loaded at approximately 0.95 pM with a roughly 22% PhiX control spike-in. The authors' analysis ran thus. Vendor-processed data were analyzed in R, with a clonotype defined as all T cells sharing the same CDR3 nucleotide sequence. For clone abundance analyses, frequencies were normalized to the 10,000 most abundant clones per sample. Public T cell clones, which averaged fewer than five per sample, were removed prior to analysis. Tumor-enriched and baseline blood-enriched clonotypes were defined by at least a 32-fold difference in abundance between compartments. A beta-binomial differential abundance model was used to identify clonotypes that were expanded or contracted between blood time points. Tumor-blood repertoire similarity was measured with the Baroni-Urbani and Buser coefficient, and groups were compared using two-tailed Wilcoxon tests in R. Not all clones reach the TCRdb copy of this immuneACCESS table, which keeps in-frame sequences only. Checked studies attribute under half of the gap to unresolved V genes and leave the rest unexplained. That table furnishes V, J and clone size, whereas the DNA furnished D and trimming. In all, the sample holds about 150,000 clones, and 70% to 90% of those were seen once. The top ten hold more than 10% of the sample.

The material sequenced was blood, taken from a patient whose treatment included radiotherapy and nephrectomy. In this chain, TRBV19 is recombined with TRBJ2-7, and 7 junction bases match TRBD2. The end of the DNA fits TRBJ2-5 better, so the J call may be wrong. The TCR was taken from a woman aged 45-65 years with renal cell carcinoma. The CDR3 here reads CASRAGLKYQETQYF. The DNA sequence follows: TGTGCCAGTAGGGCGGGACTAAAGTACCAAGAGACCCAGTACTTC.